Only a few counts were recorded for the clone carrying this T cell receptor beta chain. Its specificity is not known. The PCR employed 60 Vbeta primers together with 13 Jbeta primers. TCRdb's copy holds only in-frame clones and misses some; the assay was immunoSEQ multiplex PCR. This table has some 120,000 clones, less than 80% appearing once. This sample stems from a study of cytomegalovirus exposure and HLA in healthy donors. Study information: One earlier analysis, a look at about 179 million T cells, found around 110 million unique TCR beta sequences.

The CDR3 spans 16 residues. Germline CDR1 reads LNHDA; CDR2 reads SQIVND (reference sequence). Between the trimmed V and J ends, which lost 4 bases and 2 bases, there was a span of 17 bases. Study-wide results and caveats: TCR association rates varied by HLA locus in a later analysis, with DRB1 highest and HLA-C lowest. In a later analysis, an Asian-associated ancestry cluster reportedly showed fewer N-insertions than the approximately 700-donor mean. Looking again later, the authors saw that most CMV-associated TCR beta chains seemed HLA-restricted.

V and J are TRBV19 and TRBJ1-1; TRBD1 is a possible D gene (5 bases). Sequences were obtained from PBMCs. The TCR originated in a man between 40 and 49 years old in good health and CMV-seropositive. CDR3 DNA sequence: TGTGCCAGTAGTAGCGGCAGGGAAAGTCTCAACACTGAAGCTTTCTTT. Protein sequence: CASSSGRESLNTEAFF.